The 29 T cell receptor beta chains given below trace back to one sample, sequenced in a study of breast tumors, draining lymph nodes, adjacent tissues. Axillary draining lymph nodes of breast cancer patients supplied the node samples. TCRdb analysed the multiplex PCR reads with MiXCR anew, one entry per CDR3 protein. Seen here are some 150,000 distinct CDR3 sequences, about 22% observed once, and the top ten hold roughly 2.8%. The sample consisted of axillary lymph node tissue. Receptor source: a female donor with breast cancer. Some clones in this sample may be carry-over from other donors' samples.

In this sample, this clonotype turned up many times. The V call is TRBV19, the J call TRBJ1-3; no reliable D call. Germline V gene data show CDR1 as LNHDA and CDR2 as SQIVND (reference sequence). The CDR3 covers 13 residues. Trimming stripped 7 bases from V and 4 bases from J, with 11 bases between. The CDR3 here is CASTFAAGNTIYF. DNA of the CDR3: TGTGCCAGTACATTCGCGGCAGGAAACACCATATATTTT.

On this clonotype: Mismatch with germline at one junction end may stem from a read error. The chain employs TRBV6-1 and TRBJ1-2; D not resolved. CDR3 length: 12 amino acids. The germline gives CDR1 MNHNS, CDR2 SASEGT. Written as DNA, the CDR3 is TGTGCCAGCAGTGAAAGGGTCTATGGCTTCACCTTC. It yields the protein CASSERVYGFTF.

This chain links TRBV18 with TRBJ2-7, with 7 bases lining up with TRBD1. CDR1 and CDR2 from the germline V gene are KGHSH and LQKENI. V trimming: 1 base; J trimming: 3 bases; junction bases outside the gene matches: 24. This CDR3 region has 21 residues. CDR3 sequence reads: CASSPHDSYSPLTGYFYEQYF. The CDR3 DNA reads TGTGCCAGCTCACCACATGATTCTTACAGCCCTTTGACAGGGTACTTCTACGAGCAGTACTTC.

With regard to this clonotype: One end of the junction fails to match germline, which may point to a read error. The chain carries TRBV7-6 and TRBJ2-2; TRBD2 might be the D (5 bases). From germline, CDR1 is SGHVS and CDR2 FNYEAQ. The CDR3 is 12 amino acids. CDR3 loop: CASSFITGELSF. In nucleotides, the CDR3 is TGTGCCAGCAGTTTCATCACCGGGGAGCTGTCTTTT. Combining the CDR3 with reference TRBV7-6 and TRBJ2-2 gives the whole variable domain GAGVSQSPRYKVTKRGQDVALRCDPISGHVSLYWYRQALGQGPEFLTYFNYEAQQDKSGLPNDRFSAERPEGSISTLTIQRTEQRDSAMYRCASSFITGELSFGEGSRLTVL.

This clonotype has ten or more counts. V gene TRBV14 combines with J gene TRBJ2-3; possibly TRBD2 for D (6 bases). CDR3 length: 13 residues. From germline, CDR1 is SGHDN and CDR2 FVKESK. V lost 6 bases to trimming and J lost 8 bases, with 15 bases between them. CDR3 sequence: CASSSSGPLTQYF. Here the CDR3 DNA reads TGTGCCAGCAGTTCGAGCGGGCCCCTTACGCAGTATTTT.

This clonotype appeared many times. The CDR3 loop is CASSIAGNTIYF. CDR3 DNA: TGTGCCAGTAGTATAGCTGGAAACACCATATATTTT. The chain carries TRBV19 and TRBJ1-3, with D unclear. Germline V lookup: CDR1 LNHDA, CDR2 SQIVND (reference sequence). V lost 1 base, J lost 2 bases, and 0 bases lay in between. This CDR3 is built from 12 residues.

There are many counts of this clonotype. The J gene is TRBJ2-5, the V gene TRBV9; TRBD2 agrees at 15 bases. Germline loops: CDR1 SGDLS, CDR2 YYNGEE. The length of the CDR3 is 17 residues. Trimming at V came to 2 bases and at J to 5 bases, leaving 7 bases not matched to a gene. The CDR3 is CASSVPGLAGGMETQYF. The CDR3 bases are TGTGCCAGCAGCGTGCCGGGACTAGCGGGAGGTATGGAGACCCAGTACTTC. The variable domain in full, completed from reference TRBV9 and TRBJ2-5, reads DSGVTQTPKHLITATGQRVTLRCSPRSGDLSVYWYQQSLDQGLQFLIQYYNGEERAKGNILERFSAQQFPDLHSELNLSSLELGDSALYFCASSVPGLAGGMETQYFGPGTRLLVL.

With respect to this clonotype: A clone one base away is much larger, so this may be a read error. The genes are TRBV11-3 and TRBJ2-3; 8 bases line up with TRBD2. The junction had 6 bases not matched to a gene; V was cut back by 5 bases and J by 2 bases. The CDR3 covers 15 residues. CDR1 is SGHNT and CDR2 is YENEEA in the germline V gene. CDR3 DNA sequence: TGTGCCAGCAGCGGGAGCGGGAGCTTCACAGATACGCAGTATTTT. This encodes CASSGSGSFTDTQYF.

This clonotype appeared many times. The chain recombines TRBV2 with TRBJ2-5; unclear D gene. Germline V gives CDR1 SNHLY, CDR2 FYNNEI. V was clipped by 0 bases and J by 5 bases, with 4 bases between them. The CDR3 runs to 12 residues. This chain's CDR3 is CASSEALETQYF. The DNA of the CDR3 is TGTGCCAGCAGTGAAGCGTTGGAGACCCAGTACTTC.

Worth noting for this clonotype: The final CDR3 position lacks the conserved phenylalanine or tryptophan, pointing to a likely read error. The chain recombines TRBV3-1 with TRBJ2-3; D may match TRBD1 or TRBD2 (6 bases each). The CDR3 consists of 17 residues. Trimming took off 4 bases at V and 2 bases at J, with 19 bases between the two ends. Germline V gives CDR1 LGHDT, CDR2 YNNKEL (reference sequence). This chain's CDR3 is CASSRGFGGSFTDTQYS. The CDR3 DNA reads as TGTGCCAGCAGCCGGGGTTTCGGGGGCTCTTTCACAGATACGCAGTATTCT.

On this clonotype itself: A read error is possible here, since a much larger clone lies one base away. This chain links TRBV5-4 with TRBJ2-3; no clear D. Germline CDR1 is SGHNT and CDR2 is YYREEE (reference sequence). This CDR3 contains 14 residues. With 4 bases removed from V and 4 bases from J, the gap between germline ends came to 13 bases. The CDR3 protein is CASSMVGKPDTQYF. The CDR3 DNA reads TGTGCCAGCAGCATGGTGGGGAAACCAGATACGCAGTATTTT.

As for this clonotype: It may be a read error: a sequence one base away is much more abundant. The chain couples TRBV20-1 to TRBJ2-7; D ambiguous. This CDR3 is 12 amino acids long. Germline V gives CDR1 DFQATT, CDR2 SNEGSKA (reference sequence). CDR3 region: CSASTLSYERYF. For the CDR3, the DNA is TGCAGTGCTAGTACTCTCTCCTACGAGCGGTACTTC.

This clonotype was recorded many times. The chain recombines TRBV15 with TRBJ2-7, with 12 bases matching TRBD2. The germline gives CDR1 LNHNV, CDR2 YYDKDF (reference sequence). After removal of 1 base from V and 0 bases from J, the junction contained 1 base not matched to a gene. The CDR3 is 16 amino acids. CDR3 DNA sequence: TGTGCCACCAGCAGAGGACTAGCGGGAGACTCCTACGAGCAGTACTTC. Translation gives CATSRGLAGDSYEQYF.

About this clonotype itself: Just one base apart from a much larger clone, this may be a read error. V gene TRBV19 combines with J gene TRBJ1-5; weak D call: TRBD1 (6 bases). CDR1 is LNHDA, CDR2 SQIVND, per germline (reference sequence). This CDR3 is 16 amino acids long. V was trimmed by 4 bases and J by 9 bases, leaving 22 bases between them. The chain's CDR3 is CASSTARGQGDRPQHF. CDR3 DNA: TGTGCCAGTAGTACGGCTCGGGGGCAGGGTGACCGGCCCCAGCATTTT. Full variable domain (rest looked up from reference TRBV19 and TRBJ1-5): DGGITQSPKYLFRKEGQNVTLSCEQNLNHDAMYWYRQDPGQGLRLIYYSQIVNDFQKGDIAEGYSVSREKKESFPLTVTSAQKNPTAFYLCASSTARGQGDRPQHFGDGTRLSIL.

This clonotype was observed many times. V gene TRBV12-3 or TRBV12-4 combines with J gene TRBJ1-2; TRBD1 is a possible D gene (5 bases). Trimming removed 5 bases at V and 4 bases at J, with 14 bases between. There are 14 residues in the CDR3. DNA of the CDR3: TGTGCCAGCAGTGCCTGGGACGGAATCTATGGCTACACCTTC. Protein: CASSAWDGIYGYTF.

This clonotype was seen ten or more times. The J gene is TRBJ2-7, the V gene TRBV20-1; weak D call: TRBD2 (6 bases). The CDR3 has 13 residues. Germline V gene data show CDR1 as DFQATT and CDR2 as SNEGSKA (reference sequence). V was trimmed by 6 bases and J by 2 bases, leaving 14 bases between them. CDR3 DNA: TGCAGTGCGTCCGCGGGGACCCCCTACGAGCAGTACTTC. As protein: CSASAGTPYEQYF.

There are a few counts of this clonotype. The genes are TRBV28 and TRBJ2-7, with D perhaps matching TRBD1 (5 bases). The CDR3 runs to 16 residues. V lost 6 bases, J lost 6 bases, and 24 bases lay in between. In germline, CDR1 is MDHEN, CDR2 SYDVKM. The CDR3 spells CASRRGGFKAITEQYF. As DNA, the CDR3 is TGTGCCAGCAGAAGGGGCGGCTTCAAGGCCATTACCGAGCAGTACTTC. Using reference TRBV28 and TRBJ2-7 for the parts outside the CDR3, the full variable domain is DVKVTQSSRYLVKRTGEKVFLECVQDMDHENMFWYRQDPGLGLRLIYFSYDVKMKEKGDIPEGYSVSREKKERFSLILESASTNQTSMYLCASRRGGFKAITEQYFGPGTRLTVT.

This clonotype came up a few times. The genes are TRBV5-4 and TRBJ1-4; D is possibly TRBD1 (6 bases). Trimming shortened V by 4 bases and J by 8 bases, and 18 bases separated the two germline ends. This CDR3 is built from 15 residues. Germline V gene data show CDR1 as SGHNT and CDR2 as YYREEE (reference sequence). DNA for the CDR3: TGTGCCAGCAGCAGAAGTACAGGGTTAGGGGAAAAACTGTTTTTT. This translates into CASSRSTGLGEKLFF.

This clonotype was found many times. The chain uses TRBV24-1 and TRBJ2-2, with D possibly being TRBD1 (5 bases). V was shortened by 0 bases and J by 6 bases, with 7 bases between the two germline ends. The CDR3 is 14 residues long. The germline CDR1 and CDR2 sequences are KGHDR and SFDVKD. The CDR3 DNA sequence: TGTGCCACCAGTGATTTGCAGGGCCCCGGGGAGCTGTTTTTT. Its translation: CATSDLQGPGELFF.

Comment on this clonotype: A much larger clone differs by one base, so this may be a read error. V is TRBV5-6 and J is TRBJ2-7; 10 nucleotides align to TRBD1. The trim removed 4 bases at V and 7 bases at J, leaving 11 bases unmatched. Germline V gives CDR1 SGHDT, CDR2 YYEEEE. This CDR3 region has 15 residues. This CDR3 reads CASSESGTGDQEQYF. In DNA, the CDR3 is TGTGCCAGCAGCGAATCCGGGACAGGGGATCAGGAGCAGTACTTC.

This clonotype was recorded at least ten times. The junction departs from germline at one end; a sequencing error may be responsible. The gene calls are TRBV7-2 and TRBJ2-1; 8 bases agree with TRBD1. Germline CDR1 and CDR2: SGHTA and FQGNSA. This CDR3 comprises 12 residues. The DNA of the CDR3 is TGTGCCAGCAGCACAGGGGGGACCCGACCGGTCTTC. Protein product: CASSTGGTRPVF.

This clonotype was seen repeatedly, ten times or more. The V gene is TRBV3-1, the J gene TRBJ2-7, with a weak D call TRBD2 (5 bases). Germline V CDR1 and CDR2: LGHDT, YNNKEL (reference sequence). The CDR3 covers 16 residues. Trimming took 1 base from V and 4 from J, leaving 17 bases between them. The CDR3 DNA is TGTGCCAGCAGCCAAGGTCCTCCGTCCAGCGGATACGAGCAGTACTTC. Translation gives CASSQGPPSSGYEQYF.

There are many counts of this clonotype. V is TRBV19 and J is TRBJ2-3, with 12 bases aligning to TRBD2. This CDR3 spans 16 amino acids. The V segment lost 4 bases and the J segment 1 base; nucleotides outside the gene matches: 3. Germline CDR1 is LNHDA and CDR2 is SQIVND (reference sequence). The CDR3 bases are TGTGCCAGTAGTAGGTCTAGCGGGAGGGGCACAGATACGCAGTATTTT. This gives the protein CASSRSSGRGTDTQYF. Based on the CDR3 plus reference TRBV19 and TRBJ2-3, the full variable domain is DGGITQSPKYLFRKEGQNVTLSCEQNLNHDAMYWYRQDPGQGLRLIYYSQIVNDFQKGDIAEGYSVSREKKESFPLTVTSAQKNPTAFYLCASSRSSGRGTDTQYFGPGTRLTVL.

This clonotype was counted a single time. V is TRBV9 and J is TRBJ2-7; 12 nucleotides match TRBD2. The CDR3 has 15 amino acids. Germline assignment: CDR1 SGDLS and CDR2 YYNGEE. The V segment lost 3 bases and the J segment 5 bases; nucleotides outside the gene matches: 6. The CDR3 protein is CASSAGTSGFNEQYF. The CDR3 coding sequence is TGTGCCAGCAGCGCCGGGACTAGCGGGTTCAACGAGCAGTACTTC. The full variable domain, completed using reference TRBV9 and TRBJ2-7, is DSGVTQTPKHLITATGQRVTLRCSPRSGDLSVYWYQQSLDQGLQFLIQYYNGEERAKGNILERFSAQQFPDLHSELNLSSLELGDSALYFCASSAGTSGFNEQYFGPGTRLTVT.

On this clonotype itself: Just one base apart from a much larger clone, this may be a read error. The rearrangement uses TRBV20-1 and TRBJ2-3, with 9 bases aligning to TRBD2. There are 15 residues in the CDR3. The germline V gene has CDR1 DFQATT and CDR2 SNEGSKA (reference sequence). The CDR3 DNA reads as TGCAGTACTAGAGACACTAGCGGGTTTGGGGATACGCAGTATTTT. Amino acid sequence: CSTRDTSGFGDTQYF.

Many counts were recorded for this clonotype. The V gene is TRBV7-9, the J gene TRBJ1-4; D is unclear. Germline CDR1 is SEHNR and CDR2 is FQNEAQ (reference sequence). This CDR3 comprises 16 residues. V lost 4 bases and J lost 10, with 22 bases in between. CDR3 residues: CASSSGFEAGRGKLFF. The CDR3 region has the DNA TGTGCCAGCAGCTCGGGCTTTGAGGCTGGGAGAGGAAAACTGTTTTTT.

As concerns this clonotype: A much larger clone is a single base away; this may be a read error. The V call is TRBV7-2, the J call TRBJ2-2; D call uncertain. The V end was cut by 2 bases, the J end by 3 bases, with 10 bases between. The CDR3 contains 15 residues. Germline-derived CDR1 and CDR2 are SGHTA and FQGNSA. The CDR3 nucleotides are TGTGCCAGCAGCTTACAACTTCTACACACCGGGGAGCTGTTTTTT. This sequence encodes CASSLQLLHTGELFF.

With regard to this clonotype: A much larger clone sits a single nucleotide away, making a read error possible. The chain has TRBV6-5 and TRBJ2-7; 8 bases align to TRBD2. This CDR3 contains 17 residues. Germline values: CDR1 MNHEY, CDR2 SVGAGI. In DNA, the CDR3 is TGTGCCAGCAGTTACTCGGTAGCGGGGAGGATCTCCTACGGGCAGTACTTC. This sequence encodes CASSYSVAGRISYGQYF.

This sequence joins TRBV5-4 and TRBJ2-5; no clear D. The length of the CDR3 is 12 residues. The V gene's germline CDR1 is SGHNT and CDR2 YYREEE (reference sequence). Trimming left V 5 bases short and J 5 bases short, with 10 bases between. CDR3: CASSFFPETQYF. DNA for the CDR3: TGTGCCAGCAGTTTCTTCCCGGAGACCCAGTACTTC.